This TCR beta chain was identified in a study of beta chain features in type 1 diabetes. Looking at the study overall: There was similarity between patients and healthy donors in age, gender and cell yields. Points from the study as a whole: Any HLA effect on TCRB rearrangement was left unresolved by small sub-analyses. Diminished insertions and augmented deletions at VDJ junctions characterized type 1 diabetes patients.

The length of the CDR3 is 14 residues. Trimming took 6 bases from V and 2 from J; bases not matched to a gene: 5. From germline, CDR1 is MNHNS and CDR2 SASEGT. Sequenced material consisted of expressed TCRB transcripts (all of the isolated RNA was reverse transcribed). Method: immunoSEQ multiplex PCR; TCRdb's copy keeps in-frame clones and lacks some. The table has about 140,000 clones, 6.9% seen once. Of note for this clone: Its target is unknown.

V is TRBV6-1 and J is TRBJ1-2, with TRBD1 matching 8 bases. Sequencing used central memory CD4+ T cells from blood. The sequence was collected from a woman between 25 and 40 years old in good health. CDR3 nucleotide sequence: TGTGCCAGCAGACCGGGACAGGCAAACTATGGCTACACCTTC. This encodes CASRPGQANYGYTF.